This TCR beta chain was obtained from a study of T cell responses to AZD1222 COVID-19 vaccine. Findings and limits, study-wide: In the spike-specific TCR repertoire, nearly half reportedly target unmutated variant regions. Donors were mostly white British, more females; clonal diversity possibly underestimated.

The CDR3 has 11 amino acids. V shed 0 bases and J shed 8 bases, with 5 bases lying between them. CDR1 is SGHTS, CDR2 YDEGEE, per germline. The repertoire was sequenced with immunoSEQ multiplex PCR; TCRdb's copy has only in-frame clones and lacks some. This sample has about 120,000 clones; 80% to 95% occur once, and the top ten carry 3.5% to 4.5%. In this sample, this clone turned up a few times. Its antigen is not known. The sequence was obtained from an adult who received the MenACWY meningococcal vaccine as a control. This sample comprised peripheral blood, obtained 28 days after the second dose of the MenACWY control vaccine. This sequence joins TRBV5-8 and TRBJ1-2; no clear D gene. In DNA form, the CDR3 reads TGTGCCAGCAGCTTGGAGGGAGGCTACACCTTC. Protein: CASSLEGGYTF.